Listed here is a single TCR beta chain. Its antigen is not identified. CD45RO-negative CD8 cells positively selected for CCR7 made up the naive population, which excluded terminally differentiated effector memory CD45RA+ cells. This CDR3 contains 17 residues. Germline CDR1 reads SGHKS; CDR2 reads YYEKEE (reference sequence). Losses at the gene ends were 0 bases for V and 0 bases for J; bases not matched to a gene: 3. This entry is derived from a study of shared clonotypes between healthy human individuals. The genomic DNA of each subset was split evenly across several immunoSEQ plates. The repertoire was sequenced with immunoSEQ multiplex PCR; TCRdb's copy has only in-frame clones and lacks some. Here the sample spans about 2.1 million clones, 90% to 95% being singletons. Overall study results and limits: Only blood was sampled, and tissue TCR repertoires likely differ from blood ones. Sorted-subset sequencing, rarefaction showed, was incomplete despite large depth. Generation probabilities of non-shared clonotypes were lower (relative to those shared by all four donors).

This chain joins TRBV5-5 and TRBJ2-6; 7 bases map to TRBD1. The receptor was isolated from a man younger than 35 in good health. Some clones in this sample may be carry-over from other donors' samples. Sequenced sample: naive CD8+ T cells from PBMCs. The CDR3 loop reads CASSLGGQSSGANVLTF. DNA of the CDR3: TGTGCCAGCAGCTTGGGGGGACAGAGCTCTGGGGCCAACGTCCTGACTTTC.